Listed below are T cell receptor beta chains from one sample, sequenced in a study of siplizumab effects on memory and regulatory T cells. Clones were sequenced by immunoSEQ multiplex PCR, and TCRdb holds only the in-frame ones, with some missing. The sample has roughly 7,100 clones; roughly 36% are singletons. Antigens of these TCRs are unknown. The sample consisted of CFSE-low (dividing) CD8+ T cells sorted from an allogeneic mixed lymphocyte reaction. The receptors shown here come from a human donor in good health; the cells came from an allogeneic mixed lymphocyte reaction. CDR3s include the opening cysteine and the closing phenylalanine or tryptophan. The D gene is left open where the match is weak. Clone size is stated in some rows and not others, as once, few, many or a class when expanded.

j_call v_call d_call clone_size cdr3_nt cdr3_aa
TRBJ2-2 TRBV27 . . TGTGCCAGCAGTTATTGGACAGCAAACACCGGGGAGCTGTTTTTT CASSYWTANTGELFF
TRBJ2-7 TRBV5-6 . . TGTGCCAGCAGCAAGGAGGGGGCCGTCTACGAGCAGTACTTC CASSKEGAVYEQYF
TRBJ2-1 TRBV30 TRBD2 . TGTGCCTGGAGTGGGGCCGGGACTAGCGGGAGTCTGTACAATGAGCAGTTCTTC CAWSGAGTSGSLYNEQFF
TRBJ1-2 TRBV5-4 TRBD1 . TGTGCCAGCAGCTTACAACAGGGGAGGGAAAGCTACACCTTC CASSLQQGRESYTF
TRBJ1-6 TRBV30 TRBD1 . TGTGCTTCCGCCGGGACAGCATATTCACCCCTCCACTTT CASAGTAYSPLHF
TRBJ2-3 TRBV29-1 . . TGCAGCGTTGTCCCCGGCTTGGTGGAGGAGAATACGCAGTATTTT CSVVPGLVEENTQYF
TRBJ2-1 TRBV27 . . TGTGCCAGCAGTCCTTATAGGCAGGGCGATGAGCAGCTCTTC CASSPYRQGDEQLF
TRBJ2-7 TRBV27 TRBD1 . TGTGCCAGCACCACCTACGTAGGGGGCTCCTACGAGCGGTACTTC CASTTYVGGSYERYF
TRBJ1-1 TRBV12-5 TRBD1 . TGTGCTAGTGGTCCAGGGGGCCCTGAAGCTTTCTTT CASGPGGPEAFF
TRBJ2-3 TRBV27 TRBD2 medium-sized TGTGCCAGCACCCAGGGGACTAGCGGGAAGAATACGCAGTATTTT CASTQGTSGKNTQYF
TRBJ2-2 TRBV29-1 . . TGCAGCGGCGAGGCGCAGAACACCGGGGAGCTGTTTTTT CSGEAQNTGELFF
TRBJ1-5 TRBV28 . medium-sized TGTGCCAGCAGTTTAAAGGGGGTCGGCTTTCAGCCCCAGCATTTT CASSLKGVGFQPQHF
TRBJ1-1 TRBV4-1 . few TGCGCCAGCAGCCAGCCCGGGATTGGACACACTGAAGCTTTCTTT CASSQPGIGHTEAFF